The 9 T cell receptor beta chains below come from one sample, sequenced in a study of shared clonotypes between healthy human individuals. Profiled with immunoSEQ multiplex PCR; TCRdb holds only in-frame clones, not every one. The repertoire holds about 480,000 clones, around 79% seen once, with over 10% in the top ten. The sequencing input was PBMCs. Every receptor here comes from a middle-aged woman in good health. Some clones in this sample may be carry-over from other donors' samples.

This clone appeared once. This chain links TRBV28 with TRBJ2-7, with D perhaps matching TRBD2 (5 bases). Trimming shortened V by 5 bases and J by 1 base, and 12 bases separated the two germline ends. Per the germline V gene, CDR1 is MDHEN and CDR2 is SYDVKM. This CDR3 has 14 residues. The CDR3 coding sequence is TGTGCCAGCAGTACCCCATCGGGGTCCTACGAGCAGTACTTC. Its protein product is CASSTPSGSYEQYF.

CDR3 loop: CASSLFPRAGLRLAEQFF. CDR3 sequence (DNA): TGTGCCAGCAGTTTATTTCCCAGGGCGGGACTCCGTCTCGCGGAGCAGTTCTTC. The rearrangement uses TRBV28 and TRBJ2-1; D possibly corresponds to TRBD2 (6 bases). Germline values: CDR1 MDHEN, CDR2 SYDVKM. The CDR3 sequence is 18 residues long. The V end was cut by 1 base, the J end by 10 bases, with 26 bases between. Variable domain in full (rest from reference TRBV28 and TRBJ2-1): DVKVTQSSRYLVKRTGEKVFLECVQDMDHENMFWYRQDPGLGLRLIYFSYDVKMKEKGDIPEGYSVSREKKERFSLILESASTNQTSMYLCASSLFPRAGLRLAEQFFGPGTRLTVL.

Ten or more counts support this clone. The chain recombines TRBV5-1 with TRBJ1-5; TRBD1 might be the D (6 bases). Trimming pared 7 bases from V and 2 bases from J, leaving 16 bases between. The CDR3 totals 15 residues. The germline gives CDR1 SGHRS, CDR2 YFSETQ. The CDR3 nucleotides are TGCGCCAGCGGAGGGGGGGCCGGTCGCAATCAGCCCCAGCATTTT. This codes for CASGGGAGRNQPQHF.

V is TRBV4-1 and J is TRBJ2-5, with a tentative D call TRBD2 (6 bases). The CDR3 is made up of 16 amino acids. Germline V CDR1 and CDR2: MGHRA, YSYEKL. Trimming took 0 bases from V and 1 from J, leaving 12 bases between them. CDR3 nucleotide sequence: TGCGCCAGCAGCCAAGATGGCCGAGCGGGCCAAGAGACCCAGTACTTC. It codes for CASSQDGRAGQETQYF.

This clone turned up a few times. The V call is TRBV18, the J call TRBJ2-7; D gene unclear. Germline CDR1 and CDR2: KGHSH and LQKENI. The V end was cut by 3 bases, the J end by 2 bases, with 17 bases between. The CDR3 is made up of 16 amino acids. CDR3 coding DNA: TGTGCCAGCTCACCCCCCAATGATGCCCCCCCCTACGAGCAGTACTTC. This codes for CASSPPNDAPPYEQYF.

V and J are TRBV4-3 and TRBJ2-3; 11 positions match TRBD2. This CDR3 region has 17 residues. Germline CDR1 reads LGHNA; CDR2 reads YSLEER. Trimming at V came to 3 bases and at J to 6 bases, leaving 11 bases not matched to a gene. This CDR3 is CASSQDFSGRAGDTQYF. For the CDR3, the DNA is TGCGCCAGCAGCCAGGATTTTAGCGGGAGGGCCGGGGATACGCAGTATTTT.

The rearrangement links TRBV7-2 to TRBJ2-3, with D perhaps TRBD2 (5 bases). Trimming removed 0 bases from V and 3 bases from J, with 10 bases in between. Germline V gene lookup returns CDR1 SGHTA and CDR2 FQGNSA. This CDR3 region has 15 residues. This CDR3 is CASSLAGVRTDTQYF. Here the CDR3 DNA reads TGTGCCAGCAGCTTAGCGGGAGTGAGGACAGATACGCAGTATTTT.

This clone has more than one count but fewer than ten. The chain combines TRBV7-6 with TRBJ1-2; possible D gene TRBD1, 6 bases. Trimming cost V 5 bases and J 3 bases, with 19 bases left between them. Germline V gene data show CDR1 as SGHVS and CDR2 as FNYEAQ. This CDR3 contains 16 residues. The CDR3 DNA sequence: TGTGCCAGCAGCCCCCTATTACAGGGAGATCACTATGGCTACACCTTC. It codes for CASSPLLQGDHYGYTF.

The sample holds one count of this clone. The chain employs TRBV27 and TRBJ2-3; D is unresolved. Germline-derived CDR1 and CDR2 are MNHEY and SMNVEV (reference sequence). This CDR3 has 15 amino acids. Trimming stripped 4 bases from V and 3 bases from J, with 14 bases between. CDR3 loop: CASSYARIPTDTQYF. CDR3 in DNA: TGTGCCAGCAGTTACGCCCGAATCCCAACAGATACGCAGTATTTT.